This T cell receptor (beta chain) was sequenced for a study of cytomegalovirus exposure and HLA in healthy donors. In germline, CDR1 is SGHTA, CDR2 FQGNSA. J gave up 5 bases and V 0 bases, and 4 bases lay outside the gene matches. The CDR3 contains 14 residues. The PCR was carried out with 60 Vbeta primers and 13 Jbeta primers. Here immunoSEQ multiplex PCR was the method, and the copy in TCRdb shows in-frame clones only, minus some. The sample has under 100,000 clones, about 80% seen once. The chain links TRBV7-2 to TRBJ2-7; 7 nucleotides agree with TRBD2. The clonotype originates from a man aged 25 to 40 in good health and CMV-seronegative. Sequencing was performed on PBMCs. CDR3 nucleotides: TGTGCCAGCAGCTTAGCGGGAGGGGCCCACGAGCAGTACTTC. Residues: CASSLAGGAHEQYF.